These 21 T cell receptor beta chains came from one sample sequenced in a study of T cell responses to AZD1222 COVID-19 vaccine. The assay was immunoSEQ multiplex PCR, and TCRdb's table has in-frame clones only and misses some. Of 150,000 or so clones detected, around nine tenths appear once; the ten largest clones hold roughly 5.6%. Here the sequenced sample was peripheral blood, taken on day 0 of AZD1222 vaccination. The origin of the receptors is an adult in good health.

V is TRBV12-3 or TRBV12-4 and J is TRBJ1-4; D uncertain. V was shortened by 1 base and J by 8 bases, with 8 bases between the two germline ends. The CDR3 extends over 13 amino acids. The CDR3: CASSLEGREKLFF. As DNA, the CDR3 is TGTGCCAGCAGTTTAGAAGGGAGGGAAAAACTGTTTTTT.

The V gene is TRBV28, the J gene TRBJ2-7, with 10 bases identical to TRBD2. CDR3 size: 18 residues. The V gene's germline CDR1 is MDHEN and CDR2 SYDVKM. The trim removed 3 bases at V and 0 bases at J, leaving 11 bases unmatched. The CDR3 loop reads CASSFPLILAGTSYEQYF. DNA of the CDR3: TGTGCCAGCAGTTTCCCTCTGATACTAGCGGGGACCTCCTACGAGCAGTACTTC.

This clone has just a few counts. The gene calls are TRBV29-1 and TRBJ1-6; 9 bases map to TRBD1. The CDR3 contains 13 residues. Losses at the gene ends were 6 bases for V and 10 bases for J; bases not matched to a gene: 7. Germline-derived CDR1 and CDR2 are SQVTM and ANQGSEA. The CDR3 loop reads CSVGTGSGSPLHF. CDR3 coding DNA: TGCAGCGTGGGGACAGGGTCCGGATCACCCCTCCACTTT. The full variable domain, completed using reference TRBV29-1 and TRBJ1-6, is SAVISQKPSRDICQRGTSLTIQCQVDSQVTMMFWYRQQPGQSLTLIATANQGSEATYESGFVIDKFPISRPNLTFSTLTVSNMSPEDSSIYLCSVGTGSGSPLHFGNGTRLTVT.

This chain uses TRBV7-2 with TRBJ1-3, with D maybe TRBD1 (6 bases). This CDR3 has 15 residues. Germline assignment: CDR1 SGHTA and CDR2 FQGNSA. Trimming cost V 5 bases and J 0 bases, with 11 bases left between them. The CDR3 DNA reads TGTGCCAGCAGCCAAGGACAGTTCTCTGGAAACACCATATATTTT. Its protein product is CASSQGQFSGNTIYF.

This chain uses TRBV7-3 with TRBJ2-3; D call uncertain. Germline-derived CDR1 and CDR2 are SGHTA and FQGTGA. The CDR3 length is 17 residues. Deletions cut 5 bases from V and 1 base from J, with 19 bases between. CDR3 coding DNA: TGTGCCAGCAGCCCGGCCGCTGGGGATTACGGCACAGATACGCAGTATTTT. It encodes CASSPAAGDYGTDTQYF.

This chain joins TRBV24-1 and TRBJ2-3; D perhaps matches TRBD2 (6 bases). Germline V gene sequence: CDR1 KGHDR, CDR2 SFDVKD. The CDR3 runs 15 residues. Trimming left V 10 bases short and J 2 bases short, with 18 bases between. The CDR3 sequence: CATTDSGVPTDTQYF. For the CDR3, the DNA is TGTGCCACTACTGATAGCGGCGTCCCCACAGATACGCAGTATTTT.

The rearrangement links TRBV29-1 to TRBJ1-1; D ambiguous. V was cut by 4 bases and J by 4 bases, with 19 bases left in between. The CDR3 sequence is 15 residues long. Germline values: CDR1 SQVTM, CDR2 ANQGSEA. In DNA, the CDR3 is TGCAGCGTTGTTTACGTGGGAGTGTTCGTCACTGAAGCTTTCTTT. Translation: CSVVYVGVFVTEAFF.

The J gene is TRBJ2-1, the V gene TRBV19; the match to TRBD2 covers 14 bases. Per germline, CDR1 LNHDA and CDR2 SQIVND (reference sequence). CDR3 length equals 15 residues. V trimming: 3 bases; J trimming: 7 bases; junction bases outside the gene matches: 2. The CDR3 sequence: CASSIGTSGSNEQFF. The DNA for the CDR3 is TGTGCCAGTAGTATCGGGACTAGCGGGAGTAATGAGCAGTTCTTC.

The chain uses TRBV28 and TRBJ2-7; D gene uncertain. From germline, CDR1 is MDHEN and CDR2 SYDVKM. Trimming removed 9 bases at V and 0 bases at J, with 15 bases between. This CDR3 is built from 14 residues. The CDR3 is CASGSTASSYEQYF. CDR3 nucleotides: TGTGCCAGTGGATCGACGGCGAGCTCCTACGAGCAGTACTTC.

CDR3 nucleotide sequence: TGTGCCAGCAGCCCCGAGCGACTTGGGGGGGGCTACACCTTC. Translating it yields CASSPERLGGGYTF. This chain uses TRBV5-4 with TRBJ1-2; D possibly corresponds to TRBD1 (5 bases). Per germline, CDR1 SGHNT and CDR2 YYREEE (reference sequence). This CDR3 has 14 amino acids. Trimming removed 4 bases from V and 8 bases from J, with 18 bases in between.

The chain's CDR3 is CASSFGGSLNTEAFF. The CDR3, as DNA: TGTGCCAGCAGCTTCGGGGGTTCGTTGAACACTGAAGCTTTCTTT. V gene TRBV5-4 combines with J gene TRBJ1-1, with D possibly TRBD1 on 5 matching bases. Germline values: CDR1 SGHNT, CDR2 YYREEE (reference sequence). The V gene lost 2 bases and the J gene lost 0 bases, with 11 bases spanning the gap. The CDR3 is made up of 15 amino acids.

The V gene is TRBV2, the J gene TRBJ1-1; 7 nucleotides line up with TRBD1. This CDR3 has 13 amino acids. The J segment lost 10 bases and the V segment lost 6 bases, leaving 11 bases of the junction unmatched. CDR1 is SNHLY, CDR2 FYNNEI, per germline. The CDR3 nucleotides are TGTGCCAGCAGCTACGACAGGGCCCTTCCAGCTTTCTTT. This encodes CASSYDRALPAFF.

The chain couples TRBV4-1 to TRBJ1-5; D unclear. CDR3 size: 15 residues. Germline V gene lookup returns CDR1 MGHRA and CDR2 YSYEKL. V was cut by 6 bases and J by 0 bases, with 12 bases left in between. CDR3 in amino acids: CASRHVRGSNQPQHF. The CDR3 DNA is TGCGCCAGCAGGCACGTGCGGGGTAGCAATCAGCCCCAGCATTTT.

J is TRBJ1-6 and V is TRBV27, with TRBD1 as a possible D gene (6 bases). Germline lookup yields CDR1 MNHEY and CDR2 SMNVEV (reference sequence). There are 14 residues in the CDR3. The germline V and J ends were trimmed by 5 bases and 5 bases, with 10 bases remaining between them. The CDR3 protein is CASSLDSNNSPLHF. Here the CDR3 DNA reads TGTGCCAGCAGTCTGGACAGTAATAATTCACCCCTCCACTTT.

The chain couples TRBV18 to TRBJ2-2; either TRBD1 or TRBD2 may supply D (5 bases each). The germline V and J ends were trimmed by 4 bases and 2 bases, with 14 bases remaining between them. The CDR3 has 16 amino acids. Germline V gives CDR1 KGHSH, CDR2 LQKENI. CDR3 region: CASSLTPRGNTGELFF. The CDR3 DNA reads as TGTGCCAGCTCACTTACACCGAGGGGCAACACCGGGGAGCTGTTTTTT. Variable domain in full (rest from reference TRBV18 and TRBJ2-2): NAGVMQNPRHLVRRRGQEARLRCSPMKGHSHVYWYRQLPEEGLKFMVYLQKENIIDESGMPKERFSAEFPKEGPSILRIQQVVRGDSAAYFCASSLTPRGNTGELFFGEGSRLTVL.

The chain's CDR3 is CASSNPIGGNTEAFF. The CDR3 bases are TGTGCCAGCAGCAACCCTATAGGGGGGAACACTGAAGCTTTCTTT. The V and J genes are TRBV11-2 and TRBJ1-1; D is perhaps TRBD1 (6 bases). Trimming cost V 5 bases and J 1 base, with 14 bases left between them. CDR1 SGHAT and CDR2 FQNNGV come from the germline V gene. CDR3 length: 15 residues.

This chain links TRBV10-3 with TRBJ1-3; 12 bases fit TRBD1. The J segment lost 3 bases and the V segment lost 3 bases, leaving 3 bases of the junction unmatched. This CDR3 is 16 amino acids long. Germline V gives CDR1 ENHRY, CDR2 SYGVKD. CDR3 residues: CAISEGTGGSGNTIYF. DNA of the CDR3: TGTGCCATCAGTGAAGGGACAGGGGGCAGTGGAAACACCATATATTTT.

The rearrangement links TRBV7-6 to TRBJ1-3; 7 bases align to TRBD1. Germline V lookup: CDR1 SGHVS, CDR2 FNYEAQ. The CDR3 consists of 18 residues. Trimming removed 1 base from V and 0 bases from J; junction bases left unmatched: 9. CDR3 in DNA: TGTGCCAGCAGCTTAGTAGGGACAGATAGGGGCTCTGGAAACACCATATATTTT. It specifies CASSLVGTDRGSGNTIYF.

This chain connects TRBV9 to TRBJ2-3; a possible D gene is TRBD2 (5 bases). Germline CDR1 and CDR2: SGDLS and YYNGEE. CDR3 length equals 16 residues. The V end was cut by 0 bases, the J end by 0 bases, with 11 bases between. This CDR3 reads CASSVGSGVSTDTQYF. CDR3 nucleotide sequence: TGTGCCAGCAGCGTAGGATCCGGGGTTAGCACAGATACGCAGTATTTT.

The chain couples TRBV4-1 to TRBJ1-1; D gene unclear. Germline loops: CDR1 MGHRA, CDR2 YSYEKL. Between the trimmed V and J ends, which lost 1 base and 1 base, there was a span of 7 bases. CDR3 length: 14 amino acids. CDR3 residues: CASSQGEKNTEAFF. Written as DNA, the CDR3 is TGCGCCAGCAGCCAAGGGGAGAAGAACACTGAAGCTTTCTTT.

V gene TRBV6-5 combines with J gene TRBJ2-7; no reliable D call. The CDR3 has 15 residues. The germline CDR1 and CDR2 sequences are MNHEY and SVGAGI. The V end was cut by 4 bases, the J end by 2 bases, with 15 bases between. The CDR3 bases are TGTGCCAGCAGTTCACCTAGTGGGGATACCTACGAGCAGTACTTC. Protein sequence: CASSSPSGDTYEQYF.